The 8 T cell receptor beta chains given below trace back to one sample, sequenced in a study of T cell repertoires in cytomegalovirus infection. TCRdb processed the reads anew with MiXCR; each CDR3 protein has one entry. The sample lists roughly 640,000 distinct CDR3 sequences, roughly 24% seen once, with 6.5% to 10% in the top ten. Sequencing was carried out using CD8+ T cells from PBMCs. The receptor set was obtained from a human donor in good health (CMV status not recorded). Some clones in this sample may be carry-over from other donors' samples.

V is TRBV7-2 and J is TRBJ2-7, with 9 nucleotides matching TRBD1. Germline trimming cut 1 base from V and 6 bases from J; bases unmatched to any gene: 22. The CDR3 contains 20 residues. Per the germline V gene, CDR1 is SGHTA and CDR2 is FQGNSA. DNA of the CDR3: TGTGCCAGCAGCTTAGATTTGGGACAGGGAACATTTTTTTACGTGTCCGAGCAGTACGTC. Protein: CASSLDLGQGTFFYVSEQYV.

V and J are TRBV28 and TRBJ1-1; no reliable D call. The CDR3 length is 18 residues. With 5 bases removed from V and 1 base from J, the gap between germline ends came to 23 bases. Germline assignment: CDR1 MDHEN and CDR2 SYDVKM. CDR3 loop: CASSLPDGRARRNTEAFF. CDR3 DNA: TGTGCCAGCAGTCTCCCTGATGGAAGGGCTCGGAGGAACACTGAAGCTTTCTTT.

V usage is TRBV6-6 and J usage is TRBJ2-7; D not resolved. The CDR3 is made up of 12 amino acids. V was cut by 1 base and J by 4 bases, with 5 bases left in between. CDR1 and CDR2 (germline): MNHNY, SVGAGI (reference sequence). CDR3 nucleotides: TGTGCCAGCAGTTACTTACCTTACGAGCAGTACTTC. Encoded protein: CASSYLPYEQYF.

This clonotype was counted many times. CDR3 sequence reads: CASSSGTGAVVQETQYF. CDR3 sequence (DNA): TGTGCCAGCAGTTCCGGGACAGGGGCCGTAGTCCAAGAGACCCAGTACTTC. The J gene is TRBJ2-5, the V gene TRBV7-6; 10 bases align to TRBD1. The CDR3 has 17 residues. The J segment lost 1 base and the V segment lost 6 bases, leaving 11 bases of the junction unmatched. Germline V gives CDR1 SGHVS, CDR2 FNYEAQ.

This clonotype was detected only a few times. V usage is TRBV19 and J usage is TRBJ1-1; a weak D match, TRBD1 (5 bases). The CDR3 is 15 amino acids. V was trimmed by 0 bases and J by 5 bases, leaving 13 bases between them. Looked up from germline, CDR1 is LNHDA and CDR2 is SQIVND (reference sequence). CDR3 in amino acids: CASSIDGAEDTEAFF. In nucleotides, the CDR3 is TGTGCCAGTAGTATAGATGGGGCGGAGGATACTGAAGCTTTCTTT. The full variable domain, completed using reference TRBV19 and TRBJ1-1, is DGGITQSPKYLFRKEGQNVTLSCEQNLNHDAMYWYRQDPGQGLRLIYYSQIVNDFQKGDIAEGYSVSREKKESFPLTVTSAQKNPTAFYLCASSIDGAEDTEAFFGQGTRLTVV.

The sample holds many counts of this clonotype. The chain joins TRBV7-9 to TRBJ1-1; TRBD1 aligns across 9 bases. The CDR3 spans 14 residues. Germline V gene sequence: CDR1 SEHNR, CDR2 FQNEAQ (reference sequence). Losses at the gene ends were 7 bases for V and 4 bases for J; bases not matched to a gene: 7. Here the CDR3 DNA reads TGTGCCAGCACCGGACAGGGGCTTGGCACTGAAGCTTTCTTT. Protein sequence: CASTGQGLGTEAFF. The full variable domain, with the rest looked up from reference TRBV7-9 and TRBJ1-1, is DTGVSQNPRHKITKRGQNVTFRCDPISEHNRLYWYRQTLGQGPEFLTYFQNEAQLEKSRLLSDRFSAERPKGSFSTLEIQRTEQGDSAMYLCASTGQGLGTEAFFGQGTRLTVV.

A note on this clonotype: A much more abundant neighbour one base away suggests this may be a read error. V is TRBV7-6 and J is TRBJ2-5, with D tentatively TRBD1 or TRBD2 (5 bases each). Trimming cost V 5 bases and J 4 bases, with 17 bases left between them. The CDR3 is 15 residues long. Germline V gene lookup returns CDR1 SGHVS and CDR2 FNYEAQ. CDR3 DNA: TGTGCCAGCAGCGTCCCACGGGGCTTAGGAGAGACCCAGTACTTC. Amino acid sequence: CASSVPRGLGETQYF.

The rearrangement uses TRBV10-3 and TRBJ1-1; D ambiguous. The V and J ends lost 3 bases and 6 bases respectively, with 8 bases between them. CDR3 length: 12 residues. Germline values: CDR1 ENHRY, CDR2 SYGVKD. The CDR3 loop reads CAISDWQAEAFF. CDR3 sequence (DNA): TGTGCCATCAGTGACTGGCAGGCTGAAGCTTTCTTT.